Listed here are 10 T cell receptor beta chains from one sample, sequenced in a study of technical replicates of blood from a few donors. Sequenced by immunoSEQ multiplex PCR; TCRdb stores in-frame clones only, minus some. The data contain 85,000 to 100,000 clones, approximately 95% of them singletons. The source material was T cells isolated from PBMCs. These receptor sequences come from a human donor in good health.

This clone was detected once. The chain is built from TRBV5-4 and TRBJ2-3; D possibly corresponds to TRBD2 (5 bases). The V gene's germline CDR1 is SGHNT and CDR2 YYREEE (reference sequence). The CDR3 sequence is 13 residues long. V was shortened by 4 bases and J by 3 bases, with 9 bases between the two germline ends. CDR3 bases: TGTGCCAGCAGCAGACGGGAAACAGATACGCAGTATTTT. Encoded protein: CASSRRETDTQYF.

About this clone itself: The missing conserved phenylalanine or tryptophan at the end of this CDR3 makes a read error likely. The rearrangement joins TRBV6-5 to TRBJ2-2; no definite D call. Looked up from germline, CDR1 is MNHEY and CDR2 is SVGAGI. This CDR3 is 11 amino acids long. Trimming pared 8 bases from V and 7 bases from J, leaving 8 bases between. The CDR3 here is CASGGIGELFL. The DNA of the CDR3 is TGTGCCAGCGGCGGCATCGGGGAGCTGTTTTTA.

This CDR3 reads CASSGGLVAETYEQYF. DNA for the CDR3: TGCGCCAGCAGCGGCGGACTAGTCGCAGAGACCTACGAGCAGTACTTC. The chain has TRBV5-1 and TRBJ2-7; TRBD2 aligns across 7 bases. CDR1 SGHRS and CDR2 YFSETQ come from the germline V gene. CDR3 length: 16 amino acids. The ends lost 4 bases at V and 2 bases at J; junction bases unmatched: 12.

V and J are TRBV29-1 and TRBJ2-7, with a possible D match to TRBD2 (6 bases). This CDR3 is 14 amino acids long. Trimming took 5 bases from V and 9 from J, leaving 23 bases between them. The germline V gene encodes CDR1 SQVTM and CDR2 ANQGSEA. The CDR3 region is CSVLGRDRRDGQYF. The CDR3 bases are TGCAGCGTTTTAGGGCGGGACCGTCGCGATGGGCAGTACTTC.

The chain is built from TRBV5-5 and TRBJ1-6, with TRBD1 matching over 10 bases. There are 14 residues in the CDR3. J was trimmed by 9 bases and V by 3 bases; bases with no gene match: 3. Germline CDR1 SGHKS, CDR2 YYEKEE (reference sequence). CDR3: CASSWDRGFSPLHF. In DNA form, the CDR3 reads TGTGCCAGCAGCTGGGACAGGGGCTTTTCACCCCTCCACTTT.

The chain uses TRBV19 and TRBJ1-4, with 9 bases aligning to TRBD1. The CDR3 is 14 residues long. Trimming cost V 6 bases and J 8 bases; bases outside gene matches: 7. Germline V gene sequence: CDR1 LNHDA, CDR2 SQIVND (reference sequence). In nucleotides, the CDR3 is TGTGCCAGTAGGCCGGGACAGGGAGGAGAAAAACTGTTTTTT. The encoded protein is CASRPGQGGEKLFF.

The CDR3 coding sequence is TGTGCCAGCAGTGTACCTACAGGGGTATACGAGCAGTACTTC. It codes for CASSVPTGVYEQYF. The chain has TRBV28 and TRBJ2-7, with TRBD1 identical over 7 bases. CDR1 is MDHEN and CDR2 is SYDVKM in the germline V gene. The CDR3 runs to 14 residues. Trimming at V came to 5 bases and at J to 4 bases, leaving 8 bases not matched to a gene.

This clone has just one count. The chain links TRBV9 to TRBJ2-1; tentative D call: TRBD2 (6 bases). V was cut by 4 bases and J by 4 bases, with 15 bases left in between. This CDR3 is 15 amino acids long. Germline-derived CDR1 and CDR2 are SGDLS and YYNGEE. The CDR3 nucleotides read TGTGCCAGCAGCCCCAGGGACGGGGGATACAATGAGCAGTTCTTC. Translation: CASSPRDGGYNEQFF.

The J gene is TRBJ2-5, the V gene TRBV7-7, with D possibly TRBD1 on 6 matching bases. The CDR3 runs to 15 residues. V dropped 5 bases and J dropped 1 base, with 14 bases sitting between them. Germline V CDR1 and CDR2: SSHAT, FNYEAQ (reference sequence). The chain's CDR3 is CASSPGVGVQETQYF. The CDR3 DNA is TGTGCCAGCAGCCCAGGGGTGGGGGTCCAAGAGACCCAGTACTTC.

The chain links TRBV4-1 to TRBJ2-7; TRBD2 matches at 13 bases. Losses at the gene ends were 4 bases for V and 7 bases for J; bases not matched to a gene: 7. The length of the CDR3 is 15 residues. Germline loops: CDR1 MGHRA, CDR2 YSYEKL. The CDR3 here is CASSLTSGGAGEQYF. CDR3 sequence (DNA): TGCGCCAGCAGCCTCACTAGCGGGGGGGCTGGGGAGCAGTACTTC.